This record looks at one T cell receptor beta chain sequence and its context. The CDR3 runs 14 residues. Germline CDR1 and CDR2: LNHDA and SQIVND (reference sequence). The trim removed 6 bases at V and 1 base at J, leaving 5 bases unmatched. This record comes from a study of blood T cell repertoires in COVID-19. The repertoire was sequenced with immunoSEQ multiplex PCR; TCRdb's copy has only in-frame clones and lacks some. The data contain over 85,000 clones, over 75% of them singletons. The source material was peripheral blood. This chain links TRBV19 with TRBJ1-1; 7 bases are a match to TRBD1. This TCR came from an elderly woman with COVID-19, enrolled during active disease. The CDR3: CASRQGMRNTEAFF. CDR3 in DNA: TGTGCCAGTAGACAGGGGATGAGGAACACTGAAGCTTTCTTT. Full variable domain (missing parts from reference TRBV19 and TRBJ1-1): DGGITQSPKYLFRKEGQNVTLSCEQNLNHDAMYWYRQDPGQGLRLIYYSQIVNDFQKGDIAEGYSVSREKKESFPLTVTSAQKNPTAFYLCASRQGMRNTEAFFGQGTRLTVV.